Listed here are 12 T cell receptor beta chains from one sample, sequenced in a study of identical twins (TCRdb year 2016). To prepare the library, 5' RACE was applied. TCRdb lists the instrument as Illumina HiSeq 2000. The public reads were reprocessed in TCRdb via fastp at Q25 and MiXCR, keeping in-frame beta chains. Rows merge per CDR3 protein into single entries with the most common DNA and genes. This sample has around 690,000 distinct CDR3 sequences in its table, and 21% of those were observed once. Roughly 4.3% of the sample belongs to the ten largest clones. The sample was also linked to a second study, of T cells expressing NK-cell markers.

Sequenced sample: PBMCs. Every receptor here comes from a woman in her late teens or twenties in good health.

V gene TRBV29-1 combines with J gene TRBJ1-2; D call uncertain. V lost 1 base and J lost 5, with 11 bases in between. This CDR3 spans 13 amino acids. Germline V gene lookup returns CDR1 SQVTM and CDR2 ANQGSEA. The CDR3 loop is CSVEARSRYGYTF. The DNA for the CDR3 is TGCAGCGTTGAAGCAAGGAGCCGGTATGGCTACACCTTC.

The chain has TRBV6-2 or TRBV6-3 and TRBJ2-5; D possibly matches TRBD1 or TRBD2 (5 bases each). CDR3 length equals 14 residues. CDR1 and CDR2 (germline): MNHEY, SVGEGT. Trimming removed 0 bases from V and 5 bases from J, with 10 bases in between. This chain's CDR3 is CASSYSRGWETQYF. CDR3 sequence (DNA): TGTGCCAGCAGTTACTCGAGGGGATGGGAGACCCAGTACTTC.

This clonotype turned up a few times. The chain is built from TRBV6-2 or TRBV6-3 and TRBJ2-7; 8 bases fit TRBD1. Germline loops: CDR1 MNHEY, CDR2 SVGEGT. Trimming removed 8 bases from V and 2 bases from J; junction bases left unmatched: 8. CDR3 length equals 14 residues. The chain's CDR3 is CASARTGNPYEQYF. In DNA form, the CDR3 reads TGTGCCAGCGCCCGGACAGGGAATCCCTACGAGCAGTACTTC.

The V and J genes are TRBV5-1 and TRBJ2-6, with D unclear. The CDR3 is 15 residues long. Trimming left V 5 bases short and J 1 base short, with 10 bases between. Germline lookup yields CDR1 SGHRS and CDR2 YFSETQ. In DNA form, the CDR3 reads TGCGCCAGCAGTTTTGAGTTGTCTGGGGCCAACGTCCTGACTTTC. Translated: CASSFELSGANVLTF.

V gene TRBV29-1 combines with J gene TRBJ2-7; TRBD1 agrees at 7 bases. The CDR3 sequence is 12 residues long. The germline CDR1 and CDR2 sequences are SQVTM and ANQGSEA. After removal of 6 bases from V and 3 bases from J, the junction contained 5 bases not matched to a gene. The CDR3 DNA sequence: TGCAGCGTCGGGGACAGTTACTACGAGCAGTACTTC. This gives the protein CSVGDSYYEQYF.

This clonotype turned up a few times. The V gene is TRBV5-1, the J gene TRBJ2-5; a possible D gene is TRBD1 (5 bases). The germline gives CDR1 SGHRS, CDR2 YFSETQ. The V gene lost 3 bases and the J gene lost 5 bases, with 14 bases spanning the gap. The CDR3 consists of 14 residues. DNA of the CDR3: TGCGCCAGCAGCTCTCCAGGGTTGAGGGAGACCCAGTACTTC. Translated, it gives CASSSPGLRETQYF. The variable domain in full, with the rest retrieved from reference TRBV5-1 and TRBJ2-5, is KAGVTQTPRYLIKTRGQQVTLSCSPISGHRSVSWYQQTPGQGLQFLFEYFSETQRNKGNFPGRFSGRQFSNSRSEMNVSTLELGDSALYLCASSSPGLRETQYFGPGTRLLVL.

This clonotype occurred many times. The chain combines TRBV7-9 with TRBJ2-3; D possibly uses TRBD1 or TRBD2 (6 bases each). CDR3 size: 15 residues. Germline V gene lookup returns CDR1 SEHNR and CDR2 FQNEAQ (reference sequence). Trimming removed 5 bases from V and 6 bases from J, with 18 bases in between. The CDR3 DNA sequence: TGTGCCAGCAGCGAGAGGGGGGATACATGGGATACGCAGTATTTT. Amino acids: CASSERGDTWDTQYF.

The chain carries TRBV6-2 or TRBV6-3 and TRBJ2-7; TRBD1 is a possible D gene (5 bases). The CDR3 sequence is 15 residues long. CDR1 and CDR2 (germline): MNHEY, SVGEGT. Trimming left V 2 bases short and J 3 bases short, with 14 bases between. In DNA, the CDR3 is TGTGCCAGCAGTTACGACAGTGGATCTTACTACGAGCAGTACTTC. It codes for CASSYDSGSYYEQYF.

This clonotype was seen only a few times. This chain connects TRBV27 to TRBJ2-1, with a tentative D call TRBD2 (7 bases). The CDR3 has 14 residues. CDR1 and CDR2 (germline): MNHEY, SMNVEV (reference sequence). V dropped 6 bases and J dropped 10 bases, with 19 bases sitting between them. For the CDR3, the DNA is TGTGCCAGCAGGATGCCCTGGGGGGGGCAGGAGCAGTTCTTC. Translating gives CASRMPWGGQEQFF.

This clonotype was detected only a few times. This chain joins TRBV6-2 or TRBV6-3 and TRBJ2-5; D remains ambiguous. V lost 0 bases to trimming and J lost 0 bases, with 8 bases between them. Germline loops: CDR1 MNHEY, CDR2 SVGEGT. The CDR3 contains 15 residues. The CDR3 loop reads CASSYSMANQETQYF. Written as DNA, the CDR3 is TGTGCCAGCAGTTACTCGATGGCCAACCAAGAGACCCAGTACTTC.

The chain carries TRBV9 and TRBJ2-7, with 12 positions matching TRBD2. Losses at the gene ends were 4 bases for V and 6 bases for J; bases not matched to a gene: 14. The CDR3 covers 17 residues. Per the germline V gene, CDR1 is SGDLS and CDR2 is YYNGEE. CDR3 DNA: TGTGCCAGCAGCCACCCTCTAGCGGGAGGGCCCTCGGGCGAGCAGTACTTC. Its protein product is CASSHPLAGGPSGEQYF.

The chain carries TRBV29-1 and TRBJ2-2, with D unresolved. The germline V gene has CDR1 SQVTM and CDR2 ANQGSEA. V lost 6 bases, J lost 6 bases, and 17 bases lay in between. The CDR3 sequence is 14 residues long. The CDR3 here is CSVGRSVDAGELFF. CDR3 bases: TGCAGCGTCGGACGGTCGGTTGATGCCGGGGAGCTGTTTTTT.